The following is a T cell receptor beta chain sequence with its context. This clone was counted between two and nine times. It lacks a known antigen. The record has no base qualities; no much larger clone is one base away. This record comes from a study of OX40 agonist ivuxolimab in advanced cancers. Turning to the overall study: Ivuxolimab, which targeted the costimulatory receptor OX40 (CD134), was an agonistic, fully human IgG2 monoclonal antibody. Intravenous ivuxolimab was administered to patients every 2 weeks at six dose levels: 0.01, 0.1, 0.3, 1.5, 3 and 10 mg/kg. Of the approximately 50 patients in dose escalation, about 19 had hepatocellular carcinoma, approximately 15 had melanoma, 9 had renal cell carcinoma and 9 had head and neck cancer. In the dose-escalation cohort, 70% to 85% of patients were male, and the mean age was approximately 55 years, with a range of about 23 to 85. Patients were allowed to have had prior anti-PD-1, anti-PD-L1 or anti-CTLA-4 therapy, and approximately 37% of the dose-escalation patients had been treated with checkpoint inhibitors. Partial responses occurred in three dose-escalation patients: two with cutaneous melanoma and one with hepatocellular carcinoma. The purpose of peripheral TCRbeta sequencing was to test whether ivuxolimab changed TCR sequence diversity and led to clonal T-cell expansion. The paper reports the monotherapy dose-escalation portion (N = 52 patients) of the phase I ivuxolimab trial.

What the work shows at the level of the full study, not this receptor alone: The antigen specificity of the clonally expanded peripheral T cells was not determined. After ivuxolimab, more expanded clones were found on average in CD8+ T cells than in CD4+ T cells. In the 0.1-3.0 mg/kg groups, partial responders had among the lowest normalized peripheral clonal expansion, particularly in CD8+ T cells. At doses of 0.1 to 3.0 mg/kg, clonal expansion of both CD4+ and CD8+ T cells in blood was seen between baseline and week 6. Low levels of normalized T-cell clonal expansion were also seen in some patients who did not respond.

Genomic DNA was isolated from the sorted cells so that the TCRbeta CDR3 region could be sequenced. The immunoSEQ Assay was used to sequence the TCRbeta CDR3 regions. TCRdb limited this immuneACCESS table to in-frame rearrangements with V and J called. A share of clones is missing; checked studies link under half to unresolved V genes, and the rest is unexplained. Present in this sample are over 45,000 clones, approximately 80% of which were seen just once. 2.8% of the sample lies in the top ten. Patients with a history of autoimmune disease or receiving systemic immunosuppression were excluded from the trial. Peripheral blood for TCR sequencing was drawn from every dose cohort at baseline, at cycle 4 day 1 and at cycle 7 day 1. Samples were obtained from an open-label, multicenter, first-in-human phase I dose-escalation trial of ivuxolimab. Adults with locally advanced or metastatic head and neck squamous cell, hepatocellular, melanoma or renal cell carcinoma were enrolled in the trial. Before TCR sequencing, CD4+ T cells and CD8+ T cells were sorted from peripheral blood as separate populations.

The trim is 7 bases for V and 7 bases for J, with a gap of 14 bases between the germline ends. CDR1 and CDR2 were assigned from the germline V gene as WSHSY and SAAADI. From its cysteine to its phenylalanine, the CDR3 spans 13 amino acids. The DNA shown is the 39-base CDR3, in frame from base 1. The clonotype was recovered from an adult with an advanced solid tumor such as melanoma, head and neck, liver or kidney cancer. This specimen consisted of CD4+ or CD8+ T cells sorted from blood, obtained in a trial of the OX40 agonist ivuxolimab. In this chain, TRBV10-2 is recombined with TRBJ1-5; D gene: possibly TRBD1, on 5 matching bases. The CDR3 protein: CASTGQGTQPQHF. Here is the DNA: TGCGCCAGCACTGGGCAGGGTACCCAGCCCCAGCATTTT.